These T cell receptor beta chains were read from a single sample in a study of identical twins. TCRdb called the 5' RACE reads again in MiXCR, with one record for every CDR3 protein. Of under 900,000 distinct CDR3 sequences in the sample, around an eighth were seen once. The same specimen was also included in a second study, on yellow fever vaccine responses in identical twins.

Specimen: PBMCs. Receptor source: a young woman in good health. Both conserved end residues are part of each CDR3. D genes are given only for firm matches. Not all rows give a size; the values are once, few, many and, for expanded clones, a class.

j_gene	d_gene	abundance	v_gene	CDR3aa	CDR3nt
TRBJ1-4	NA	NA	TRBV5-1	CASSLSWGATNEKLFF	TGCGCCAGCAGCTTGTCCTGGGGAGCGACTAATGAAAAACTGTTTTTT
TRBJ1-5	NA	few	TRBV7-6	CASSQNTGTEPQHF	TGTGCCAGCAGCCAAAATACAGGGACGGAGCCCCAGCATTTT
TRBJ2-4	NA	few	TRBV20-1	CSANRDVLAKNIQYF	TGCAGTGCTAACCGGGACGTACTAGCCAAAAACATTCAGTACTTC
TRBJ1-5	TRBD1	many	TRBV3-1	CASSPRTGGAGVDQPQHF	TGTGCCAGCAGCCCCAGGACAGGGGGCGCGGGGGTGGATCAGCCCCAGCATTTT
TRBJ2-1	NA	NA	TRBV20-1	CSARDLLSVEYNEQFF	TGCAGTGCTAGAGATCTTCTAAGTGTAGAATACAATGAGCAGTTCTTC
TRBJ1-1	NA	few	TRBV25-1	CASSATGEGQAFF	TGTGCCAGCAGTGCAACGGGTGAGGGGCAAGCTTTCTTT
TRBJ2-1	TRBD2	NA	TRBV5-1	CASSLELANYNEQFF	TGCGCCAGCAGCTTGGAACTAGCGAATTACAATGAGCAGTTCTTC
TRBJ1-3	NA	few	TRBV7-8	CASSLGTGYSGNTIYF	TGTGCCAGCAGCTTAGGAACGGGGTACTCTGGAAACACCATATATTTT
TRBJ1-1	NA	NA	TRBV2	CASRESTSLDGGTEAFF	TGTGCCAGCAGAGAATCGACATCTCTGGATGGAGGCACTGAAGCTTTCTTT
TRBJ2-1	NA	few	TRBV18	CASSPGPLEQFF	TGTGCCAGCTCACCCGGGCCCCTGGAGCAGTTCTTC
TRBJ2-5	NA	few	TRBV5-1	CASSLARVQETQYF	TGCGCCAGCAGCTTGGCTAGGGTGCAAGAGACCCAGTACTTC
TRBJ2-1	TRBD2	NA	TRBV28	CASSTPRVAGLDEQFF	TGTGCCAGCAGTACGCCCCGAGTAGCGGGTTTAGATGAGCAGTTCTTC
TRBJ2-7	NA	many	TRBV28	CARSGRCEQYF	TGTGCCAGATCCGGGCGTTGCGAGCAGTACTTC
TRBJ1-2	NA	NA	TRBV11-2	CASSLEGGSTSPNNYGYTF	TGTGCCAGCAGCTTAGAAGGGGGTTCGACAAGTCCGAATAACTATGGCTACACCTTC
TRBJ1-5	NA	few	TRBV29-1	CSVLSSGNQPQHF	TGCAGCGTACTATCCTCTGGCAATCAGCCCCAGCATTTT
TRBJ2-5	TRBD2	many	TRBV4-1	CASSQDGLAGPETQYF	TGCGCCAGCAGCCAAGATGGGCTAGCGGGGCCAGAGACCCAGTACTTC
TRBJ2-2	NA	few	TRBV5-1	CASAGLNTGELFF	TGCGCCAGCGCCGGCTTGAACACCGGGGAGCTGTTTTTT
TRBJ1-1	NA	many	TRBV2	CARGDIPGRTEAFF	TGTGCCAGAGGGGACATTCCCGGACGGACTGAAGCTTTCTTT
TRBJ1-2	TRBD1	many	TRBV12-3/TRBV12-4	CASRPGTGGFYGYTF	TGTGCCAGCAGACCCGGGACAGGGGGCTTCTATGGCTACACCTTC
TRBJ2-5	TRBD2	NA	TRBV20-1	CSARGGEAGAYETQYF	TGCAGTGCTAGAGGCGGTGAAGCGGGAGCTTATGAGACCCAGTACTTC
TRBJ2-2	TRBD2	many	TRBV6-5	CASSYPHVSGGAGELFF	TGTGCCAGCAGTTACCCCCACGTTAGCGGGGGGGCCGGGGAGCTGTTTTTT
TRBJ2-1	TRBD2	few	TRBV5-1	CASSRGTSGPFYNEQFF	TGCGCCAGCAGCAGGGGTACTAGCGGACCTTTCTACAATGAGCAGTTCTTC
TRBJ2-7	NA	few	TRBV12-3/TRBV12-4	CASSRNRAQKGYEQYF	TGTGCCAGCAGTAGAAACAGGGCCCAGAAGGGCTACGAGCAGTACTTC
TRBJ2-7	TRBD1	NA	TRBV28	CASSFGTAGAVEQYF	TGTGCCAGCAGTTTCGGGACAGCTGGCGCCGTGGAGCAGTACTTC
TRBJ1-2	NA	NA	TRBV12-3/TRBV12-4	CASSFEGIGYTF	TGTGCCAGCAGTTTCGAGGGGATTGGCTACACCTTC
TRBJ2-2	NA	NA	TRBV4-1	CASSQGHSLPGELFF	TGCGCCAGCAGCCAAGGGCACTCCCTACCCGGGGAGCTGTTTTTT
TRBJ2-5	NA	NA	TRBV4-1	CASSQDGPQPSETQYF	TGCGCCAGCAGCCAAGATGGCCCACAACCGTCAGAGACCCAGTACTTC
TRBJ1-1	NA	NA	TRBV5-1	CASSVGLPVDTEAFF	TGCGCCAGCAGCGTAGGACTCCCGGTGGACACTGAAGCTTTCTTT
TRBJ2-3	NA	few	TRBV20-1	CSARDGSGRTDTQYF	TGCAGTGCTAGAGATGGGAGCGGCCGCACAGATACGCAGTATTTT
TRBJ2-3	NA	few	TRBV4-1	CASSQPAVTSTDTQYF	TGCGCCAGCAGCCAACCAGCGGTTACTAGCACAGATACGCAGTATTTT
TRBJ1-5	NA	few	TRBV28	CASSFPLRPQHF	TGTGCCAGCAGTTTCCCCCTCCGGCCCCAGCATTTT
TRBJ1-1	TRBD1	few	TRBV29-1	CSVEGAEGTEAFF	TGCAGCGTCGAGGGGGCGGAGGGCACTGAAGCTTTCTTT
TRBJ1-1	TRBD1	NA	TRBV20-1	CSAPGQDTEAFF	TGCAGTGCTCCTGGACAGGACACTGAAGCTTTCTTT
TRBJ2-4	TRBD2	NA	TRBV25-1	CASSEAGGNIQYF	TGTGCCAGCAGTGAAGCGGGAGGGAACATTCAGTACTTC
TRBJ2-2	TRBD2	NA	TRBV20-1	CSARDRGGLANTGELFF	TGCAGTGCTAGAGATCGGGGGGGACTGGCGAACACCGGGGAGCTGTTTTTT
TRBJ2-3	TRBD1	NA	TRBV9	CASSTRDRGITDTQYF	TGTGCCAGCAGCACACGGGACAGGGGTATCACAGATACGCAGTATTTT
TRBJ1-1	NA	few	TRBV7-2	CASRRGGPEAFF	TGTGCCAGCAGGAGGGGGGGACCAGAAGCTTTCTTT
TRBJ2-3	TRBD2	NA	TRBV15	CATRDMTSGVSHTQYF	TGTGCCACCAGGGATATGACTAGCGGGGTCTCACATACGCAGTATTTT
TRBJ1-2	NA	NA	TRBV29-1	CSASSALEKDYGYTF	TGCAGCGCCAGTTCCGCCTTGGAGAAAGACTATGGCTACACCTTC
TRBJ1-1	NA	NA	TRBV20-1	CSNKQSPNTEAFF	TGCAGCAACAAACAAAGTCCGAACACTGAAGCTTTCTTT
TRBJ2-1	NA	NA	TRBV25-1	CASHHGTVAVNEQFF	TGTGCCAGTCATCACGGGACTGTGGCTGTCAATGAGCAGTTCTTC
TRBJ2-5	NA	NA	TRBV7-3	CASSLISSLAPETQYF	TGTGCCAGCAGCTTAATCTCCTCTCTAGCACCCGAGACCCAGTACTTC
TRBJ2-2	NA	few	TRBV3-1	CASSQKAGIPLNTGELFF	TGTGCCAGCAGCCAAAAAGCGGGCATACCGCTAAACACCGGGGAGCTGTTTTTT
TRBJ2-1	NA	few	TRBV6-1	CASSDVRVNSYNEQFF	TGTGCCAGCAGTGATGTGCGGGTCAACTCATACAATGAGCAGTTCTTC
TRBJ2-2	TRBD2	few	TRBV18	CASSPPRLAGSTGELFF	TGTGCCAGCTCACCACCGAGACTAGCGGGGAGCACCGGGGAGCTGTTTTTT
TRBJ2-1	NA	NA	TRBV11-2	CASSLGLPSYNEQFF	TGTGCCAGCAGCTTAGGACTCCCCTCCTACAATGAGCAGTTCTTC
TRBJ1-5	TRBD1	NA	TRBV28	CASSLRPGGVKLRQPQHF	TGTGCCAGCAGCCTTAGGCCAGGGGGCGTAAAATTAAGGCAGCCCCAGCATTTT
TRBJ2-3	TRBD2	NA	TRBV10-3	CAISESKTLAGGRTDTQYF	TGTGCCATCAGTGAGTCGAAGACACTAGCGGGGGGACGCACAGATACGCAGTATTTT
TRBJ2-1	TRBD2	many	TRBV7-8	CASSPVTSGGGNEQFF	TGTGCCAGCAGCCCCGTGACTAGCGGGGGGGGAAATGAGCAGTTCTTC
TRBJ1-1	NA	few	TRBV10-3	CAISEREGTEAFF	TGTGCCATCAGTGAGAGAGAGGGCACTGAAGCTTTCTTT
TRBJ2-1	NA	many	TRBV20-1	CSARDQDNEQFF	TGCAGTGCTAGAGATCAGGACAATGAGCAGTTCTTC
TRBJ2-5	NA	few	TRBV4-1	CASSQEAGGAGETQYF	TGCGCCAGCAGCCAAGAGGCAGGGGGGGCAGGAGAGACCCAGTACTTC
TRBJ2-7	TRBD2	NA	TRBV12-3/TRBV12-4	CASSSGLAASSYEQYF	TGTGCCAGCAGTTCGGGACTAGCGGCAAGCTCCTACGAGCAGTACTTC